This T cell receptor beta chain stems from a study of cytomegalovirus exposure and HLA in healthy donors (dated by TCRdb to 2015 to 2018). Looking at the study overall: In an earlier analysis of 587 of the donors, approximately 260 Gb of sequence data and approximately 120 million unique TCR beta sequences from 150 million to 200 million T cells were reported. An early release covering 500 to 750 HLA-typed donors comprised approximately 290 gigabases of sequencing data and tens of millions of unique TCR sequences. Among the roughly 430 genotyped donors, approximately 81% belonged to the genetic ancestry cluster associated with self-reported Caucasian donors. The study aimed to test whether cataloging public T cell receptors could reveal signatures of past pathogen exposure. The study used immunosequencing to profile the T cell repertoires of approximately 640 subjects and linked those repertoires to cytomegalovirus serostatus. In addition to the first cohort of 650 to 800 subjects, a separate validation cohort of 120 different subjects was used. The study combined high-throughput TCR immunosequencing, statistical association of individual TCRs with disease status, and machine learning to predict cytomegalovirus infection status. In a later analysis, previously published TCR beta repertoires from 550 to 700 donors were re-analyzed and high-resolution HLA genotyping was added so that TCR occurrence patterns could be studied. The later analysis used no new phenotypic data to find candidate immune exposures, relying instead on TCR beta sequences and their occurrence across donors. An earlier analysis of some 500 of the donors applied high-throughput TCR beta sequencing to assess whether each TCR beta V gene segment acted as functional or pseudogenic. Donor age, sex, ethnicity and CMV serostatus were collected together with the repertoire data. Genome-wide SNP genotypes for about three fifths of the roughly 670 donors were used in a later genetic analysis, which treated that subset as a discovery cohort. All discovery cohort repertoires had been generated on a single sequencing platform. Class I and class II HLA loci were covered by the typing at four-digit resolution. Typing coverage varied by locus: about 620-630 donors for A, B, C, DRB1 and DQB1; approximately 560 for DQA1; more than 600 for DPA1; approximately 470 for DPB1. A few DR-DQ haplotypes were treated as single units for association and clustering because of strong linkage in the cohort. Across some 400 genotyped donors of the cohort, an average of about 240,000 unique TCR beta nucleotide sequences per donor were sequenced, and around 19% of those sequences were non-productive. The full study reports these points: When HLA alleles, especially DR and DQ, strongly co-occurred, TCR associations were difficult to assign to individual alleles. Presence/absence analyses assumed roughly uniform sequencing depth across donors, an assumption that may not hold. In an earlier analysis of some 540 of the donors, most TCR beta V segments appeared in productive rearrangements about 87% or about 30% of the time, broadly matching IMGT annotations. Specific HLA alleles were associated with over 15,000 TCR beta sequences at a false discovery rate of 0.05 in a later analysis. A later analysis found that HLA-associated TCR beta chains were more clonally expanded and had lower generation probabilities than equally common non-associated chains. In the study, about 150 TCR beta chains were listed as associated with cytomegalovirus. Linkage disequilibrium might explain the correlated functional status among segregating V segments, but an unknown experimental factor could not be excluded. Several of the top co-occurrence clusters appeared to be linked to parvovirus B19, influenza, CMV and Epstein-Barr virus, according to a later analysis. According to a later analysis, TCR association rates differed among HLA loci, with DRB1 alleles showing the most associated TCRs and HLA-C alleles showing the fewest. The classifier was reported to diagnose cytomegalovirus status with high specificity and sensitivity in both the original cohort and the validation cohort. A cluster of highly shared sequence variants was judged likely to represent a technical artifact of the sequencing pipeline. This cohort had only TCR beta chains sequenced, and the lack of alpha or paired-chain data limited which features could be detected. While some public TCRs were present in many individuals, most TCR sequences turned up only very rarely across donors. A few of the identified cytomegalovirus-associated TCR beta chains were confirmed in vitro to be specific for cytomegalovirus antigens. Because HLA typing was unavailable for some donors at each locus, only the typed subset was used in association tests. Most CMV-associated TCR beta chains appeared to be HLA-restricted in a later analysis, and the HLA associations seemed to be driven largely by CMV exposure. A later genetic analysis reported fewer N-insertions in productive TCRs among donors in an Asian-associated ancestry cluster than the roughly 700-donor mean. The authors suggested that the approach could potentially be extended to other disease states and immunological phenotypes. Fewer than 20 rarely observed V segments, including chromosome 9 orphons, were excluded from the earlier analysis of several hundred of the donors because counts were too low. An association between a missense DCLRE1C variant and V-gene and J-gene trimming of TCR beta chains was found in a later genetic analysis and replicated in an independent cohort. For the cohort, immune exposure information was limited to CMV serostatus. A further reported finding was that TCR beta sequences accurately predicted the HLA-A and HLA-B alleles for most subjects in the first cohort. Some IMGT-functional V segments, including TRBV6-2 and TRBV6-3, could not be told apart with the 87-base-pair reads, so those segments were excluded.

This clone was seen only once. Its antigen is not yet known. Base qualities are not at hand, and no much larger clone is one base apart. The cohort was made up of approximately 700 healthy bone marrow donors. At the time of sampling, all cohort members were nominally healthy, though unrecorded immune exposures were likely present. The donor was CMV seropositive and belonged to the group of 250 to 350 seropositive cohort members. Each donor provided a peripheral blood sample, and peripheral blood mononuclear cells were used for TCR beta sequencing. Genomic DNA extraction from the blood cell samples was performed with the Qiagen DNeasy Blood Extraction Kit. At the junction V is shortened by 4 bases and J by 1 base, with 12 bases in between. The germline V gene (reference sequence) provides CDR1 GTSNPN and CDR2 SVGIG. The CDR3, from cysteine to phenylalanine, totals 14 residues. Only the CDR3 DNA stays, 42 bases, in frame from base 1.

The library was produced with the immunoSEQ multiplex PCR assay. A mixture of 60 forward primers for TCR Vbeta segments and 13 reverse primers for TCR Jbeta segments was used in the multiplex PCR. A multiplex PCR assay on genomic DNA amplified the CDR3 region of rearranged TCR beta genes. The Illumina HiSeq System was used to sequence the amplified TCR beta libraries as 87-base-pair reads. For the original study's pipeline: In a later analysis, some 80 million unique TCR beta chains were counted across the approximately 620 repertoires, and roughly 11 million of these chains were shared by at least two donors. A nearest-neighbor algorithm error-corrected the raw reads and collapsed the reads into unique sequences, merging closely related sequences to remove PCR and sequencing errors. Alignment of CDR3 sequences to IMGT reference sequences was used to assign V, D and J gene segments. For a sequence to be retained, at least a six-nucleotide match to both a V gene segment and a J gene segment was required. A rearrangement was called productive if the CDR3 had no stop codons and remained in frame with V and J, and every other rearrangement was called non-productive. CDR3 was defined by IMGT convention, running from the second conserved V-encoded cysteine to the conserved J-encoded phenylalanine. The earlier analysis of some 580 of the donors excluded any sequence lacking an unambiguous match to a single V gene segment. In an earlier analysis of 450 to 750 of the donors, a V segment was called functional when productive rearrangements were above 56.7%, and segregating when the standard deviation between donors exceeded 5%. A statistical classification framework was built for diagnosing cytomegalovirus status from the catalog of TCR beta chain sequences. In a later analysis, TCR nucleotide sequences were compared against IMGT/GENE-DB human TR gene sequences so that V and J genes could be assigned. The TCRdist pipeline was used in a later analysis to assign CDR3 sequences and most-parsimonious VDJ recombination scenarios. A later analysis defined each TCR beta chain by its CDR3 amino acid sequence plus V-gene family, and excluded reads lacking a unique V-gene family. As a way to deal with suspected cross-contamination and a sequencing artifact, a later analysis dropped 450 to 600 nucleotide sequences that were highly shared and had low generation probability. A later analysis calculated a clonal expansion index for each public chain from normalized within-repertoire ranks of inferred template counts. A later analysis computed generation probabilities with a VDJ recombination model fitted to out-of-frame rearrangements, and checked the results against IGoR. Hypergeometric tests were used in a later analysis to score TCR-TCR, TCR-HLA and TCR-CMV co-occurrence, with a repertoire-size bias correction applied to the TCR pairs. In a later analysis, false discovery rates were estimated by permuting HLA or CMV assignments 20 times. In a later analysis, co-occurring TCRs were grouped using DBSCAN, with TCRdist sequence similarity added in when clustering inside HLA-allele-positive subsets. Repertoires with fewer than 30,000 or more than 120,000 public chains were left out of co-occurrence clustering, as were several repertoires with anomalous nucleotide sharing. In TCRdb, the immuneACCESS table is reduced to in-frame sequences with V and J assigned. These tables do not hold every clone; where another copy was compared, an unresolved V gene accounts for under half, and the others remain unexplained. That table gives V, J and clone size, and the DNA gave D and trimming. For this sample the table gives some 120,000 clones, of which roughly 70% were detected only once. Jointly, the top ten make up 2.5% to 3.5% of the sample.

Here the chain combines TRBV30 and TRBJ2-3; no confident D gene assignment can be made. The TCR comes from a woman between 35 and 50 years old in good health and CMV-seropositive. Sequencing used PBMCs. CDR3 sequence: CAWTPRQGTDTQYF. The DNA sequence is TGTGCCTGGACCCCCAGGCAGGGCACAGATACGCAGTATTTT.